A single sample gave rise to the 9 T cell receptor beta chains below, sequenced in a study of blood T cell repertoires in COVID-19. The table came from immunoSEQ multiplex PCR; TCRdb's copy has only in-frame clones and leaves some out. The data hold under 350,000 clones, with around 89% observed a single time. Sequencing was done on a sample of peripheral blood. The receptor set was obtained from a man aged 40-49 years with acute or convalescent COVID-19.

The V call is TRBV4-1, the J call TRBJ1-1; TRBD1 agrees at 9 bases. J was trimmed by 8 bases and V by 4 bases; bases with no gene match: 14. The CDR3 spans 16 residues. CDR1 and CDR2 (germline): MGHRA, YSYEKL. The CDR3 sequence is CASSRGGTGGPIEAFF. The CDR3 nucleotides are TGCGCCAGCAGCCGAGGAGGCACAGGGGGCCCAATAGAAGCTTTCTTT.

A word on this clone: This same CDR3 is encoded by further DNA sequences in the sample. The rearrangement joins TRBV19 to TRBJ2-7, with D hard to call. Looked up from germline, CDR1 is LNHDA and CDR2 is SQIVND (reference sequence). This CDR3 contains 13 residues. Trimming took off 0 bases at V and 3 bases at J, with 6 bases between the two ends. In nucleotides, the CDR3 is TGTGCCAGTAGTATAGATCGCGGCTACGAGCAGTACTTC. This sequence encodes CASSIDRGYEQYF.

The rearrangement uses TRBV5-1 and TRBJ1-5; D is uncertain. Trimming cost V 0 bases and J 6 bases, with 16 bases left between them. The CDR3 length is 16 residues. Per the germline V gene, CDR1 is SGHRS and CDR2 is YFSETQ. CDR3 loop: CASSLGEGGRSQPQHF. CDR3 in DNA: TGCGCCAGCAGCTTGGGGGAGGGCGGTCGAAGTCAGCCCCAGCATTTT.

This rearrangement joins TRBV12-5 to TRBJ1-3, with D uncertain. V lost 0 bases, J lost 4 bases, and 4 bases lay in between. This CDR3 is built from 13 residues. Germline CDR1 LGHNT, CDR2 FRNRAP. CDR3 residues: CASGLVQGNTIYF. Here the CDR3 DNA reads TGTGCTAGTGGTTTGGTACAGGGAAACACCATATATTTT.

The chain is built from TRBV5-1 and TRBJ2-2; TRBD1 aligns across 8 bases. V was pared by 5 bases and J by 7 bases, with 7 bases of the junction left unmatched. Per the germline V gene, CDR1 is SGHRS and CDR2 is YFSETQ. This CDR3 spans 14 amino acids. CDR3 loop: CASRRQGKDGELFF. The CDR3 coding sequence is TGCGCCAGCAGACGACAGGGGAAGGACGGGGAGCTGTTTTTT.

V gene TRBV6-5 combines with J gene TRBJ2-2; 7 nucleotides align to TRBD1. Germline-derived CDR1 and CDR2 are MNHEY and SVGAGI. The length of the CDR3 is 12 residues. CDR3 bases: TGTCTGTCAGGGGGAAAGACCGGGGAGCTGTTTTTT. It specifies CLSGGKTGELFF.

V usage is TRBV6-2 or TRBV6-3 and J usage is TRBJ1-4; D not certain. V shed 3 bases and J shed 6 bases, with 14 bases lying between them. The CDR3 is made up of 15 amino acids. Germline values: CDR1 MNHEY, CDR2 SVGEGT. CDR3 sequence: CASSYQEFRYEKLFF. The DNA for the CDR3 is TGTGCCAGCAGTTATCAAGAGTTCCGTTATGAAAAACTGTTTTTT.

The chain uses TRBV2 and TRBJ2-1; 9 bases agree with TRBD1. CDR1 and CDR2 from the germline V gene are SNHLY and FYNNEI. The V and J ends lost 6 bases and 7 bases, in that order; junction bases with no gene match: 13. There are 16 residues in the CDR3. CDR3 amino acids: CASSEDRGALGNEQFF. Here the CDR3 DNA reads TGTGCCAGCAGCGAGGACAGGGGTGCCTTGGGTAATGAGCAGTTCTTC.

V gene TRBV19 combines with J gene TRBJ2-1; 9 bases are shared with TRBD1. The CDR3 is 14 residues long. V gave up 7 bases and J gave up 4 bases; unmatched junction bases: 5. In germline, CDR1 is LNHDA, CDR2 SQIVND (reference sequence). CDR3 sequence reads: CASTIGTGYNEQFF. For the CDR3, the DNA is TGTGCCAGTACAATTGGGACAGGGTACAATGAGCAGTTCTTC.